Shown below are 20 T cell receptor beta chains from a single sample sequenced in a study of T cell repertoires in cytomegalovirus infection. Their cognate antigens are unknown. Via MiXCR, TCRdb re-called the reads, giving one row per CDR3 protein. The table has 450,000 to 600,000 distinct CDR3 sequences, roughly a third seen once. Sequences were derived from cultured PBMCs, sampled from culture after CMV antigen stimulation. All receptors come from a human donor in good health (CMV status not recorded). Some clones in this sample may be carry-over from other donors' samples.

Only a few counts were recorded for this clonotype. The chain combines TRBV5-1 with TRBJ1-5; 9 bases are a match to TRBD1. The CDR3 is made up of 14 amino acids. The germline V gene encodes CDR1 SGHRS and CDR2 YFSETQ. The junction had 0 bases not matched to a gene; V was cut back by 0 bases and J by 5 bases. CDR3 protein: CASSLGDRDQPQHF. The CDR3 bases are TGCGCCAGCAGCTTGGGGGACAGGGATCAGCCCCAGCATTTT.

This clonotype occurred a few times. V gene TRBV6-1 combines with J gene TRBJ2-1; D gene uncertain. This CDR3 comprises 15 residues. V was shortened by 2 bases and J by 7 bases, with 15 bases between the two germline ends. The V gene's germline CDR1 is MNHNS and CDR2 SASEGT. The CDR3 spells CASSEMAAIGNEQFF. For the CDR3, the DNA is TGTGCCAGCAGTGAAATGGCGGCCATCGGGAATGAGCAGTTCTTC.

The chain joins TRBV11-2 to TRBJ2-1; D is unresolved. Trimming removed 0 bases at V and 0 bases at J, with 12 bases between. The CDR3 contains 17 residues. Germline CDR1 SGHAT, CDR2 FQNNGV. The CDR3 spells CASSLEIKRSSYNEQFF. The CDR3 DNA reads as TGTGCCAGCAGCTTAGAGATTAAGAGGAGCTCCTACAATGAGCAGTTCTTC.

There are many counts of this clonotype. The J gene is TRBJ2-1, the V gene TRBV12-3 or TRBV12-4; D is unresolved. The CDR3 length is 15 residues. V was clipped by 4 bases and J by 5 bases, with 15 bases between them. CDR3 bases: TGTGCCAGCAGTTACTACCAGAGCCCAAACAATGAGCAGTTCTTC. Translated: CASSYYQSPNNEQFF.

The rearrangement links TRBV19 to TRBJ2-1; 10 bases are shared with TRBD2. Trimming cost V 3 bases and J 9 bases; bases outside gene matches: 14. The germline V gene encodes CDR1 LNHDA and CDR2 SQIVND (reference sequence). The CDR3 length is 17 residues. CDR3 protein: CASSIPSGSSYGTEQFF. The CDR3, as DNA: TGTGCCAGTAGTATCCCTAGCGGGAGTTCCTACGGGACTGAGCAGTTCTTC.

The gene calls are TRBV28 and TRBJ2-2; TRBD2 is a possible D gene (7 bases). CDR3 length: 16 residues. With 7 bases removed from V and 0 bases from J, the gap between germline ends came to 15 bases. The V gene's germline CDR1 is MDHEN and CDR2 SYDVKM. The CDR3 sequence is CASIKGGEPNTGELFF. CDR3 DNA: TGTGCCAGCATTAAAGGGGGGGAGCCGAACACCGGGGAGCTGTTTTTT.

The chain is built from TRBV19 and TRBJ1-1, with TRBD1 as a possible D gene (6 bases). CDR3 size: 16 residues. Deletions cut 6 bases from V and 1 base from J, with 18 bases between. Germline CDR1 is LNHDA and CDR2 is SQIVND (reference sequence). CDR3 sequence (DNA): TGTGCCAGTAGCCTTCGTGTGGGGGGGCCGAACACTGAAGCTTTCTTT. Its protein product is CASSLRVGGPNTEAFF.

The chain has TRBV5-1 and TRBJ2-7; D may correspond to TRBD1 or TRBD2 (7 bases each). V was trimmed by 0 bases and J by 4 bases, leaving 11 bases between them. The CDR3 runs 14 residues. The germline gives CDR1 SGHRS, CDR2 YFSETQ. CDR3 nucleotide sequence: TGCGCCAGCAGCTTGGCAGGGGGGGTTTACGAGCAGTACGTC. It translates to CASSLAGGVYEQYV.

This clonotype occurred a few times. The chain carries TRBV5-6 and TRBJ1-1, with TRBD1 matching 8 bases. V gave up 0 bases and J gave up 2 bases; unmatched junction bases: 6. Germline CDR1 SGHDT, CDR2 YYEEEE. The CDR3 extends over 16 amino acids. The CDR3 spells CASSLGQGTLNTEAFF. CDR3 nucleotides: TGTGCCAGCAGCTTGGGACAGGGGACACTAAACACTGAAGCTTTCTTT.

This clonotype was picked up many times. V and J are TRBV7-2 and TRBJ1-1; possible D gene TRBD1, 6 bases. The CDR3 is made up of 14 amino acids. Germline values: CDR1 SGHTA, CDR2 FQGNSA. Trimming stripped 5 bases from V and 1 base from J, with 11 bases between. CDR3 residues: CASSTGQKNTEAFF. CDR3 coding DNA: TGTGCCAGCAGCACCGGACAGAAGAACACTGAAGCTTTCTTT. The full variable domain, rest sourced from reference TRBV7-2 and TRBJ1-1, is GAGVSQSPSNKVTEKGKDVELRCDPISGHTALYWYRQSLGQGLEFLIYFQGNSAPDKSGLPSDRFSAERTGGSVSTLTIQRTQQEDSAVYLCASSTGQKNTEAFFGQGTRLTVV.

The chain is built from TRBV6-6 and TRBJ2-1; 7 bases agree with TRBD1. The germline V gene encodes CDR1 MNHNY and CDR2 SVGAGI (reference sequence). V was clipped by 6 bases and J by 8 bases; unmatched bases: 13. This CDR3 spans 15 amino acids. The CDR3 region is CASRAPRQGIHEQFF. CDR3 DNA sequence: TGTGCCAGCAGAGCTCCGAGACAGGGTATCCATGAGCAGTTCTTC.

This clonotype was found many times. This chain joins TRBV6-2 or TRBV6-3 and TRBJ2-7; 12 nucleotides line up with TRBD2. CDR1 is MNHEY, CDR2 SVGEGT, per germline. V trimming: 5 bases; J trimming: 4 bases; junction bases outside the gene matches: 6. This CDR3 is 15 amino acids long. The CDR3 protein is CASSLQLAGGYEQYV. Here the CDR3 DNA reads TGTGCCAGCAGTCTACAACTAGCGGGAGGTTACGAGCAGTACGTC.

This clonotype occurred many times. The rearrangement links TRBV7-2 to TRBJ1-2; 11 bases are a match to TRBD1. Per germline, CDR1 SGHTA and CDR2 FQGNSA. The V and J ends lost 3 bases and 7 bases, in that order; junction bases with no gene match: 7. The CDR3 length is 15 residues. The CDR3 here is CASSFAGTGGFGYTF. CDR3 DNA sequence: TGTGCCAGCAGCTTCGCCGGGACAGGGGGTTTTGGCTACACCTTC.

The chain uses TRBV7-9 and TRBJ2-1, with 10 bases lining up with TRBD2. The CDR3 is made up of 21 amino acids. Unmatched junction bases numbered 22, after V lost 5 bases and J lost 3 bases. Per the germline V gene, CDR1 is SEHNR and CDR2 is FQNEAQ (reference sequence). The CDR3 here is CASSPRAGGPRLSPFYNEQFF. The CDR3 nucleotides read TGTGCCAGCAGCCCAAGAGCGGGAGGGCCTCGGTTATCTCCATTCTACAATGAGCAGTTCTTC. The complete variable domain, with remaining parts taken from reference TRBV7-9 and TRBJ2-1, reads DTGVSQNPRHKITKRGQNVTFRCDPISEHNRLYWYRQTLGQGPEFLTYFQNEAQLEKSRLLSDRFSAERPKGSFSTLEIQRTEQGDSAMYLCASSPRAGGPRLSPFYNEQFFGPGTRLTVL.

This clonotype was observed a few times. The chain uses TRBV7-9 and TRBJ2-5, with 10 positions matching TRBD2. The germline V gene has CDR1 SEHNR and CDR2 FQNEAQ (reference sequence). This CDR3 comprises 15 residues. V lost 4 bases and J lost 1; bases outside the gene matches: 3. CDR3 in DNA: TGTGCCAGCAGCTGGACTAGCGGTACCCAAGAGACCCAGTACTTC. Translating it yields CASSWTSGTQETQYF. The whole variable domain, filled in from reference TRBV7-9 and TRBJ2-5, reads DTGVSQNPRHKITKRGQNVTFRCDPISEHNRLYWYRQTLGQGPEFLTYFQNEAQLEKSRLLSDRFSAERPKGSFSTLEIQRTEQGDSAMYLCASSWTSGTQETQYFGPGTRLLVL.

In this sample, this clonotype turned up a few times. The V gene is TRBV4-1, the J gene TRBJ2-7; 12 nucleotides align to TRBD2. Germline V CDR1 and CDR2: MGHRA, YSYEKL. This CDR3 has 15 residues. The junction had 4 bases not matched to a gene; V was cut back by 1 base and J by 6 bases. Here the CDR3 reads CASSQGLAGVGEQYF. The CDR3 DNA reads TGCGCCAGCAGCCAAGGACTAGCGGGAGTTGGCGAGCAGTACTTC.

The J gene is TRBJ2-5, the V gene TRBV20-1, with a tentative D call TRBD2 (6 bases). This CDR3 has 15 amino acids. V was cut by 3 bases and J by 1 base, with 15 bases left in between. Germline assignment: CDR1 DFQATT and CDR2 SNEGSKA (reference sequence). The CDR3 region has the DNA TGCAGTGCTAGGGTCGTGGAGGGGATCCAAGAGACCCAGTACTTC. It specifies CSARVVEGIQETQYF.

This rearrangement joins TRBV7-2 to TRBJ2-1, with TRBD2 matching 12 bases. The CDR3 is made up of 15 amino acids. CDR1 is SGHTA and CDR2 is FQGNSA in the germline V gene. V lost 0 bases, J lost 9 bases, and 3 bases stayed unmatched. DNA of the CDR3: TGTGCCAGCAGCTTAGCACTAGCGGGAGGAGGTGAGCAGTTCTTC. Its protein is CASSLALAGGGEQFF.

This clonotype was recorded a few times. The genes are TRBV28 and TRBJ2-1; 8 nucleotides align to TRBD2. This CDR3 contains 16 residues. Germline V lookup: CDR1 MDHEN, CDR2 SYDVKM. Germline trimming cut 8 bases from V and 5 bases from J; bases unmatched to any gene: 14. This chain's CDR3 is CASAPARAGGNNEQFF. Here the CDR3 DNA reads TGTGCCAGCGCCCCGGCGAGGGCGGGAGGCAACAATGAGCAGTTCTTC.

This clonotype came up a few times. The rearrangement uses TRBV7-2 and TRBJ1-1; the match to TRBD1 covers 8 bases. This CDR3 region has 15 residues. The germline V gene encodes CDR1 SGHTA and CDR2 FQGNSA. The V gene end was trimmed by 5 bases and the J gene end by 3 bases; junction bases not matched to a gene: 8. The CDR3 is CASSPGQGYDTEAFF. CDR3 bases: TGTGCCAGCAGCCCCGGACAGGGATATGACACTGAAGCTTTCTTT.